The source of this T cell receptor beta chain is a study of T cell repertoires in cytomegalovirus infection. Study context: Both CMV infection and a matching HLA type were indicated by public TCR beta signatures.

To note about this clonotype: The antigen is undetermined. Relative to the germline gene, one junction end is altered; a read error may explain this.

TCRdb re-analysed the reads in MiXCR, keeping a single row per CDR3 protein. The sample comprises 650,000 to 900,000 distinct CDR3 sequences, 25% to 30% of which are singletons, and approximately 14% rests with the top ten. Germline V gives CDR1 LGHNA, CDR2 YSLEER. The CDR3 spans 17 residues. Sequenced here: cultured CD8+ T cells from PBMCs, sampled from culture after CMV antigen stimulation. The V gene is TRBV4-3, the J gene TRBJ2-5, with D perhaps TRBD1 (5 bases). The origin of this receptor is a human donor in good health (CMV status not recorded). Some clones in this sample may be carry-over from other donors' samples. The CDR3 region is CASSQDFRGSYHETQYF. DNA for the CDR3: TGCGCCAGCAGCCAAGATTTTAGGGGCTCGTACCATGAGACCCAGTACTTC.